Listed here are 21 T cell receptor beta chains from one sample, sequenced in a study of cytomegalovirus exposure and HLA in healthy donors. The PCR had 60 Vbeta and 13 Jbeta primers. Assay: immunoSEQ multiplex PCR; the TCRdb copy retains only in-frame clones and omits some. The sample gives 150,000 to 180,000 clones, about 83% of which show up once; over 3% is in the top ten. Specimen: PBMCs. All receptors derive from a woman in her thirties or forties in good health and CMV-seronegative.

The rearrangement uses TRBV11-2 and TRBJ2-1; TRBD1 might be the D (6 bases). Trimming left V 3 bases short and J 10 bases short, with 13 bases between. There are 13 residues in the CDR3. The V gene's germline CDR1 is SGHAT and CDR2 FQNNGV. CDR3 nucleotides: TGTGCCAGCAGCTTTCCGGGACATGTAGAGCAGTTCTTC. Translating gives CASSFPGHVEQFF.

The chain combines TRBV5-1 with TRBJ2-7; D is ambiguous. CDR1 and CDR2 from the germline V gene are SGHRS and YFSETQ. The CDR3 length is 18 residues. Trimming left V 0 bases short and J 0 bases short, with 19 bases between. CDR3 sequence (DNA): TGCGCCAGCAGCTTGGCCCCCCTCGCTTCGGGTAGCTCCTACGAGCAGTACTTC. This translates into CASSLAPLASGSSYEQYF.

This chain uses TRBV5-4 with TRBJ2-7; possible D gene TRBD1, 6 bases. Trimming took off 4 bases at V and 3 bases at J, with 17 bases between the two ends. The CDR3 covers 15 residues. CDR1 and CDR2 from the germline V gene are SGHNT and YYREEE (reference sequence). CDR3 in amino acids: CASSPPGHQSYEQYF. The CDR3 coding sequence is TGTGCCAGCAGCCCCCCGGGACACCAAAGCTACGAGCAGTACTTC.

The chain recombines TRBV9 with TRBJ1-2, with TRBD1 identical over 9 bases. CDR1 and CDR2 (germline): SGDLS, YYNGEE. The V segment lost 2 bases and the J segment 6 bases; nucleotides outside the gene matches: 5. The CDR3 covers 14 residues. CDR3 residues: CASSVLTGGDGYTF. The CDR3 DNA reads TGTGCCAGCAGCGTTTTGACAGGGGGGGATGGCTACACCTTC.

The rearrangement uses TRBV30 and TRBJ2-5, with 11 positions matching TRBD1. There are 12 residues in the CDR3. Per the germline V gene, CDR1 is GTSNPN and CDR2 is SVGIG (reference sequence). V gave up 5 bases and J gave up 7 bases; unmatched junction bases: 3. The chain's CDR3 is CAWGQGAGTQYF. CDR3 in DNA: TGTGCCTGGGGACAGGGGGCTGGGACCCAGTACTTC.

Concerning this clone: As the CDR3 is not closed by the conserved phenylalanine or tryptophan, this likely results from a read error. The rearrangement joins TRBV30 to TRBJ1-2; 7 bases map to TRBD1. The CDR3 is made up of 16 amino acids. V dropped 0 bases and J dropped 4; count of bases not matched to a gene: 11. Germline V gene lookup returns CDR1 GTSNPN and CDR2 SVGIG (reference sequence). Written as DNA, the CDR3 is TGTGCCTGGAGTGTAACCCGAGGGGGCGGCAGCTATGGCTACACCCTC. Translating gives CAWSVTRGGGSYGYTL.

The chain carries TRBV2 and TRBJ1-5; TRBD1 might be the D (6 bases). The germline CDR1 and CDR2 sequences are SNHLY and FYNNEI. The CDR3 loop spans 13 amino acids. V was cut by 1 base and J by 9 bases, with 10 bases left in between. For the CDR3, the DNA is TGTGCCAGCAGTGAAGGGGGGCGGTGGCCCCAGCATTTT. Amino acids: CASSEGGRWPQHF. The full variable domain, its missing parts supplied by reference TRBV2 and TRBJ1-5, is EPEVTQTPSHQVTQMGQEVILRCVPISNHLYFYWYRQILGQKVEFLVSFYNNEISEKSEIFDDQFSVERPDGSNFTLKIRSTKLEDSAMYFCASSEGGRWPQHFGDGTRLSIL.

This clone was seen only once. The V call is TRBV29-1, the J call TRBJ2-1, with 12 bases fitting TRBD2. Unmatched junction bases numbered 11, after V lost 7 bases and J lost 10 bases. The CDR3 is 14 residues long. The germline V gene has CDR1 SQVTM and CDR2 ANQGSEA. CDR3 sequence: CSAHDLAGGVEQFF. CDR3 coding DNA: TGCAGCGCGCACGACCTAGCGGGGGGGGTGGAGCAGTTCTTC.

The rearrangement uses TRBV7-9 and TRBJ2-7; D may be TRBD2 (6 bases). Trimming left V 4 bases short and J 3 bases short, with 19 bases between. Germline loops: CDR1 SEHNR, CDR2 FQNEAQ (reference sequence). The CDR3 length is 16 residues. The CDR3 region has the DNA TGTGCCAGCAGCTCCCACCAGCGTAGCGGCGGCTACGAGCAGTACTTC. It translates to CASSSHQRSGGYEQYF.

The chain joins TRBV7-6 to TRBJ2-7, with 12 bases matching TRBD2. The CDR3 spans 15 residues. After removal of 5 bases from V and 4 bases from J, the junction contained 6 bases not matched to a gene. Per the germline V gene, CDR1 is SGHVS and CDR2 is FNYEAQ. The CDR3 DNA reads TGTGCCAGCAGCCTGGGGACTAGCGGGTTATACGAGCAGTACTTC. Residues: CASSLGTSGLYEQYF.

This chain uses TRBV7-2 with TRBJ1-5; a weak D match, TRBD1 (5 bases). The CDR3 length is 14 residues. Germline CDR1 SGHTA, CDR2 FQGNSA. Trimming removed 2 bases from V and 0 bases from J, with 5 bases in between. DNA of the CDR3: TGTGCCAGCAGCTTACAGGGTAGCAATCAGCCCCAGCATTTT. Translating it yields CASSLQGSNQPQHF.

The chain uses TRBV27 and TRBJ1-4, with a possible D match to TRBD1 (6 bases). CDR3 length: 16 residues. V shed 4 bases and J shed 7 bases, with 19 bases lying between them. From germline, CDR1 is MNHEY and CDR2 SMNVEV (reference sequence). The CDR3 sequence: CASSSTGPWGGEKLFF. In DNA, the CDR3 is TGTGCCAGCAGTTCCACAGGGCCCTGGGGGGGTGAAAAACTGTTTTTT.

This clone was detected once. V and J are TRBV2 and TRBJ1-4; D is unresolved. Between the trimmed V and J ends, which lost 3 bases and 0 bases, there was a span of 8 bases. Germline V gene lookup returns CDR1 SNHLY and CDR2 FYNNEI. The CDR3 is made up of 15 amino acids. The CDR3 loop is CASSDLPATNEKLFF. CDR3 sequence (DNA): TGTGCCAGCAGTGATTTGCCAGCAACTAATGAAAAACTGTTTTTT.

The V gene is TRBV7-8, the J gene TRBJ2-5; 11 bases match TRBD1. Germline values: CDR1 SGHVS, CDR2 FQNEAQ. This CDR3 contains 17 residues. V trimming: 1 base; J trimming: 5 bases; junction bases outside the gene matches: 9. This CDR3 reads CASSLVSGQGGWETQYF. The CDR3 DNA follows: TGTGCCAGCAGCTTAGTTTCGGGACAGGGGGGGTGGGAGACCCAGTACTTC.

The gene calls are TRBV10-2 and TRBJ2-7; 8 nucleotides match TRBD2. Germline V gene lookup returns CDR1 WSHSY and CDR2 SAAADI. V lost 8 bases to trimming and J lost 0 bases; unmatched junction nucleotides: 9. CDR3 length: 15 amino acids. The CDR3 sequence: CASGAAAGVSYEQYF. The CDR3 DNA is TGCGCCAGCGGTGCCGCAGCGGGGGTCTCCTACGAGCAGTACTTC.

The CDR3: CASISREANTGELFF. The CDR3 bases are TGTGCCAGCATTTCCAGGGAAGCGAACACCGGGGAGCTGTTTTTT. The chain uses TRBV6-6 and TRBJ2-2; tentatively, D is TRBD1 (5 bases). In germline, CDR1 is MNHNY, CDR2 SVGAGI (reference sequence). V lost 7 bases to trimming and J lost 0 bases, with 12 bases between them. This CDR3 has 15 amino acids.

This clone appeared a few times. The V gene is TRBV10-2, the J gene TRBJ1-5, with no clear D. The CDR3 covers 12 residues. Germline CDR1 reads WSHSY; CDR2 reads SAAADI. V lost 10 bases to trimming and J lost 4 bases, with 11 bases between them. In DNA form, the CDR3 reads TGCGCCACCAGCAGAGGGAATCAGCCCCAGCATTTT. As protein: CATSRGNQPQHF.

The sample holds one count of this clone. The chain is built from TRBV27 and TRBJ2-1; 10 bases match TRBD2. V lost 6 bases to trimming and J lost 5 bases; unmatched junction nucleotides: 10. The CDR3 has 16 amino acids. Germline values: CDR1 MNHEY, CDR2 SMNVEV (reference sequence). This CDR3 reads CASRIRGLAENNEQFF. CDR3 DNA sequence: TGTGCCAGCAGGATACGAGGACTAGCGGAGAACAATGAGCAGTTCTTC.

The chain carries TRBV5-1 and TRBJ2-6; D gene unclear. Between the trimmed V and J ends, which lost 0 bases and 0 bases, there was a span of 13 bases. Germline CDR1 is SGHRS and CDR2 is YFSETQ. The CDR3 consists of 18 residues. As DNA, the CDR3 is TGCGCCAGCAGCTTGGATGCGGTATTCAGCTCTGGGGCCAACGTCCTGACTTTC. This translates into CASSLDAVFSSGANVLTF.

The J gene is TRBJ2-3, the V gene TRBV4-2; 15 bases map to TRBD2. The CDR3 is made up of 16 amino acids. With 1 base clipped from V and 9 bases from J, the junction kept 5 bases outside the gene matches. Germline V lookup: CDR1 LGHNA, CDR2 YNFKEQ. The CDR3 loop reads CASSQAGLAGGRTQYF. In DNA, the CDR3 is TGTGCCAGCAGCCAAGCAGGACTAGCGGGGGGGCGAACGCAGTATTTT.

The chain uses TRBV29-1 and TRBJ1-2; D perhaps matches TRBD1 (5 bases). This CDR3 region has 14 residues. The V gene's germline CDR1 is SQVTM and CDR2 ANQGSEA. The germline V and J ends were trimmed by 7 bases and 3 bases, with 18 bases remaining between them. As DNA, the CDR3 is TGCAGCGCACTCCGCCCGGGGGTAGACTATGGCTACACCTTC. Its protein product is CSALRPGVDYGYTF.